This TCR delta chain was captured in a study of DNA immune sequencing with unique molecular identifiers (TCRdb year 2020). Study-wide context: Immunomagnetic cell separation was used to enrich gammadelta T cells from buffy coats, and the genomic DNA of the enriched gammadelta T cells was then sequenced. gammadelta T cells were enriched from PBMC of some 11 healthy individuals by fluorescence-activated cell sorting. To compare enriched with non-enriched material, roughly 100 ng of enriched gammadelta T-cell DNA and 1 ug of non-enriched PBMC DNA were sequenced. The study developed and validated an ultrasensitive DNA-based TRD repertoire sequencing method using PCR-introduced unique molecular identifiers. Validation of the sequencing method was done both on synthetic reference molecules and on blood samples taken from healthy individuals. All donors were healthy individuals, and some ten of the donors were profiled using sorted gammadelta T cells from peripheral blood. What the authors observed across the whole study: Among clonotypes from healthy donors, the most common TRD rearrangement was TRDV2 paired with TRDJ1. Variation in TRD repertoire diversity was observed between healthy donors, with several donors found to be highly oligoclonal, in that the top 5 clonotypes exceeded half of productive molecules. Novel TRD sequences not targeted by the primers cannot be detected with the primer-based approach.

Receptor amplification or capture employed multiplex PCR. Genomic DNA was amplified with a 32-plex assay using primers for all 8 TRDV and 4 TRDJ genes covering the CDR3. A 12-nucleotide UMI was added during 3 barcoding PCR cycles, followed by a second PCR with Illumina adapter primers. Libraries were purified with AMPure XP beads and quality-checked on a Fragment Analyzer with the HS NGS Fragment kit. The sequencing was run with an Illumina MiniSeq mid-output kit, including roughly 20% PhiX, and 150 cycles of paired-end reads. The authors processed their data as follows. Reads were processed with MIGEC version 1.2.9 to group reads by UMI and build error-corrected consensus sequences. Post-processing used modified VDJtools version 1.2.1 scripts and the tcR R package. Clone calls in TCRdb were regenerated from the public reads with CATT, after which identical DNA sequences shared one row. TCRdb's processing, not the authors' own work, is the source of the V and J calls. The sample table contains 4,800 or so delta-chain clones; only one count was recorded for approximately 10% of them. Roughly 57% of the sample goes to the ten largest clones.

Compared with the rest of its sample, this clone is medium-sized (0.01 to 0.1%). Its antigen is unknown. One base away there is no much larger clone; base qualities are not given. Inclusive of the bounding cysteine and phenylalanine, the CDR3 is 14 residues long. Only CDR3 DNA is held: 42 bases, read in frame from base 1. Based on the germline V gene, the CDR1 and CDR2 sequences are GEAIGNYY and EKD. A distance of 13 bases separates the germline ends of V and J, which lose 0 bases and 3 bases respectively. The chain uses TRDV2 and TRDJ4, with TRDD3 tentatively as D gene (5 bases match). The sequence derives from a human donor in good health. The specimen sequenced was gamma-delta T cells enriched from blood buffy coat, or unenriched PBMCs (not recorded which). The CDR3 sequence is CACDTVGNSGPLIF. In nucleotides, the sequence is TGTGCCTGTGACACCGTGGGGAATTCCGGACCCCTGATCTTT.